This passage covers 5 T cell receptor beta chains from one sample sequenced in a study of blood T cell repertoires in COVID-19. Data came from immunoSEQ multiplex PCR; TCRdb stores just in-frame clones and leaves some out. The sample has some 62,000 clones, about 90% seen once. The sequenced sample was peripheral blood. The receptors here all came from a human donor in a cohort sampled during active COVID-19.

This clone appeared once. J is TRBJ2-1 and V is TRBV4-1; 10 nucleotides match TRBD2. The CDR3 spans 16 residues. V lost 0 bases, J lost 10 bases, and 9 bases stayed unmatched. Germline lookup yields CDR1 MGHRA and CDR2 YSYEKL. CDR3: CASSQDIPSGRREQFF. DNA for the CDR3: TGCGCCAGCAGCCAAGATATTCCTAGCGGGAGACGGGAGCAGTTCTTC.

This chain links TRBV7-6 with TRBJ2-5, with D perhaps TRBD1 (5 bases). Germline V lookup: CDR1 SGHVS, CDR2 FNYEAQ. There are 15 residues in the CDR3. V was clipped by 1 base and J by 0 bases, with 9 bases between them. CDR3 region: CASSLVTAHQETQYF. CDR3 in DNA: TGTGCCAGCAGCTTAGTGACAGCACACCAAGAGACCCAGTACTTC.

The chain links TRBV7-2 to TRBJ2-2, with TRBD2 identical over 7 bases. Looked up from germline, CDR1 is SGHTA and CDR2 is FQGNSA. V dropped 3 bases and J dropped 7; count of bases not matched to a gene: 8. The length of the CDR3 is 15 residues. The DNA for the CDR3 is TGTGCCAGCAGCTTGGAGGCTAGCGGAAGCGGGGAGCTGTTTTTT. Protein sequence: CASSLEASGSGELFF.

The chain employs TRBV28 and TRBJ2-3, with 8 bases matching TRBD2. V dropped 6 bases and J dropped 6; count of bases not matched to a gene: 14. Germline V gene sequence: CDR1 MDHEN, CDR2 SYDVKM. This CDR3 has 16 residues. CDR3 in DNA: TGTGCCAGCAGCCCCTCGGGAGCGGGAGAAGGGGATACGCAGTATTTT. Its translation: CASSPSGAGEGDTQYF.

This clone was recorded once. The chain is built from TRBV11-2 and TRBJ2-1; TRBD1 is a possible D gene (6 bases). Trimming removed 5 bases from V and 0 bases from J, with 14 bases in between. Germline V lookup: CDR1 SGHAT, CDR2 FQNNGV. CDR3 length equals 16 residues. Here the CDR3 reads CASSGGQTFSYNEQFF. In DNA, the CDR3 is TGTGCCAGCAGCGGAGGACAGACCTTCTCCTACAATGAGCAGTTCTTC.